The entry below gives a single T cell receptor beta chain sequence along with its context. No antigen is known for it. Profiling relied on immunoSEQ multiplex PCR, and the TCRdb table lists in-frame clones only, not all of them. The repertoire holds about 33,000 clones, with about 74% as singletons. The CDR3 extends over 16 amino acids. CDR1 and CDR2 from the germline V gene are LNHDA and SQIVND (reference sequence). V was cut by 8 bases and J by 0 bases, with 14 bases left in between. The data are from a study of STAT5B mutations in CD4+ large granular lymphocyte leukemia. Whole-study findings and limits: TRBV06-family usage was enriched in top patient clones (8/27) versus controls (2/35). No patients shared main leukemic clonotypes, though roughly 27% appeared at low frequency elsewhere.

The sample comprised CD4+ T cells from blood buffy coats. This sequence originates from a human donor in good health. The chain combines TRBV19 with TRBJ2-6; possibly TRBD1 for D (6 bases). CDR3 bases: TGTGCCAGTTTACCCACAGGGCGCTCTGGGGCCAACGTCCTGACTTTC. Its translation is CASLPTGRSGANVLTF.